The text below deals with one T cell receptor (beta chain). The antigen remains unidentified. This entry belongs to a study of T cells expressing NK-cell markers. The overall study: Seven donors tested HCMV-seropositive and one tested seronegative among the eight sequenced.

5'RACE template switching with UMIs produced the TCR beta cDNA. For each CDR3 protein, TCRdb gives one entry from its re-call of the 5' RACE reads, without DNA. In all, the sample yields about 150,000 distinct CDR3 sequences. Study-level findings and limits: Several donors likewise had their CD3+CD56-NKG2C+ fraction led by these clonotypes.

Germline assignment: CDR1 SGHRS and CDR2 YFSETQ. This CDR3 is 16 amino acids long. The source of this sequence is a woman aged 50 to 60 in good health. Material for sequencing was blood T cells: a sorted CD56 or NKG2C T cell subset, CD4+ or CD8+ T cells, or bulk PBMC T cells (not recorded which). V and J are TRBV5-1 and TRBJ1-1. The CDR3 spells CASSPPRVGRDTEAFF.